What follows are 5 T cell receptor beta chains derived from one specimen sequenced in a study of lymphopenia after photon versus proton radiotherapy. TCRdb's table, derived via immunoSEQ multiplex PCR, lists solely in-frame clones and lacks some. The sample lists approximately 17,000 clones, just over 90% seen once, with around 6.1% in the top ten. Sequencing was performed on peripheral blood, taken from a patient treated with photon-based radiotherapy. The receptor set was obtained from a man in his 60s with pancreatic cancer.

The chain recombines TRBV4-2 with TRBJ1-6; D perhaps matches TRBD1 (5 bases). Germline V gene sequence: CDR1 LGHNA, CDR2 YNFKEQ. The CDR3 consists of 16 residues. V was pared by 6 bases and J by 10 bases, with 22 bases between. CDR3 protein: CASRPLMLQGGSPLHF. CDR3 bases: TGTGCCAGCAGACCCCTTATGCTCCAGGGCGGATCACCCCTCCACTTT.

V usage is TRBV7-9 and J usage is TRBJ1-6; 8 nucleotides line up with TRBD1. From germline, CDR1 is SEHNR and CDR2 FQNEAQ (reference sequence). With V trimmed by 6 bases and J by 10 bases, 11 bases remained unmatched. CDR3 length: 15 residues. The CDR3 DNA reads TGTGCCAGCAGTACCGACAGGGGCTCGGGGTCACCCCTCCACTTT. It encodes CASSTDRGSGSPLHF. Combining the CDR3 with reference TRBV7-9 and TRBJ1-6 gives the whole variable domain DTGVSQNPRHKITKRGQNVTFRCDPISEHNRLYWYRQTLGQGPEFLTYFQNEAQLEKSRLLSDRFSAERPKGSFSTLEIQRTEQGDSAMYLCASSTDRGSGSPLHFGNGTRLTVT.

The chain joins TRBV7-2 to TRBJ2-5, with D perhaps matching TRBD1 (5 bases). This CDR3 has 14 residues. V dropped 5 bases and J dropped 7 bases, with 17 bases sitting between them. Germline CDR1 is SGHTA and CDR2 is FQGNSA. The DNA of the CDR3 is TGTGCCAGCAGCCTAAGTAGGCCTCAGGGGACCCAGTACTTC. Translating gives CASSLSRPQGTQYF.

The chain links TRBV5-1 to TRBJ2-7; D could derive from TRBD1 or TRBD2 (5 bases each). CDR3 length equals 14 residues. Trimming stripped 4 bases from V and 3 bases from J, with 14 bases between. Germline V gene sequence: CDR1 SGHRS, CDR2 YFSETQ. The CDR3 spells CASSIQGVDYEQYF. DNA of the CDR3: TGCGCCAGCAGCATCCAGGGAGTTGACTACGAGCAGTACTTC.

The V and J genes are TRBV5-1 and TRBJ1-3; unclear D gene. This CDR3 is 16 amino acids long. The germline V and J ends were trimmed by 3 bases and 0 bases, with 13 bases remaining between them. Germline assignment: CDR1 SGHRS and CDR2 YFSETQ. The CDR3 DNA follows: TGCGCCAGCAGCTCGACGACAAGTAACTCTGGAAACACCATATATTTT. It yields the protein CASSSTTSNSGNTIYF. The full variable domain, its missing parts supplied by reference TRBV5-1 and TRBJ1-3, is KAGVTQTPRYLIKTRGQQVTLSCSPISGHRSVSWYQQTPGQGLQFLFEYFSETQRNKGNFPGRFSGRQFSNSRSEMNVSTLELGDSALYLCASSSTTSNSGNTIYFGEGSWLTVV.